This T cell receptor beta chain comes out of a study of T cell responses to AZD1222 COVID-19 vaccine. TCRdb's table, derived via immunoSEQ multiplex PCR, lists solely in-frame clones and lacks some. The sample contains some 83,000 clones, about 82% of which appear only once. Points on this clone: The antigen remains undetermined.

Trimming stripped 1 base from V and 9 bases from J, with 10 bases between. Germline V gives CDR1 LGHDT, CDR2 YNNKEL (reference sequence). The CDR3 consists of 14 residues. Whole-study results and caveats: Every sample of the repertoires postdated the peak T cell response. The donor cohort was predominantly white British with a female majority, and clonal diversity may have been underestimated. Unmutated variant regions are reportedly the target of nearly half of TCRs that are spike-specific.

The origin of this receptor is an adult in good health. V usage is TRBV3-1 (or the pseudogene TRBV3-2) and J usage is TRBJ1-6; D is unclear. Sequenced material: peripheral blood, taken on day 0 of AZD1222 vaccination. CDR3 region: CASSQVRGSSPLHF. As DNA, the CDR3 is TGTGCCAGCAGCCAAGTTCGGGGTTCTTCACCCCTCCACTTT.